This T cell receptor (beta chain) was captured by sequencing in a study of blood T cells in healthy people across ages. Notes on the study in general: While age rose, TCR beta diversity per million T cells dropped in a roughly linear way. The unknown donor CMV status may have confounded expanded clonotype changes.

Using a J-beta primer mix together with a sample-barcoded 5' primer, a second PCR was run for about 6 to 11 cycles. MiXCR, run by TCRdb on the 5' RACE reads, gives a single entry per CDR3 protein. The table has about 1.4 million distinct CDR3 sequences, around 59% seen once. About this clonotype itself: Its antigen remains unknown.

The germline gives CDR1 MDHEN, CDR2 SYDVKM. The CDR3 spans 15 residues. V trimming: 3 bases; J trimming: 3 bases; junction bases outside the gene matches: 6. The clonotype originates from a man younger than 35 in good health. Sequencing input: blood. The chain couples TRBV28 to TRBJ2-7, with 9 positions matching TRBD2. The CDR3 here is CASSFLAGVYYEQYF. As DNA, the CDR3 is TGTGCCAGCAGTTTCTTAGCGGGAGTGTACTACGAGCAGTACTTC.